This is a list of T cell receptor beta chains from one sample in a study of T cells in Graves' hyperthyroidism and ophthalmopathy. Each CDR3 protein is one row after TCRdb ran MiXCR on the multiplex PCR reads. In the table there are approximately 430,000 distinct CDR3 sequences, 15% to 19% of which are singletons. The sequencing input was blood. These receptors came from a young woman with Graves' hyperthyroidism. Each CDR3 is given with its conserved first and last residue. The D gene is left open where the match is weak. Size values are once, few and many counts, or a class for expanded clones, and some rows have none.

clone_size: many; v_call: TRBV10-3; j_call: TRBJ1-5; d_call: -; cdr3_nt: TGTGCCATCAGTGAGAGATCAGAGCAGCCCCAGCATTTT; cdr3_aa: CAISERSEQPQHF
clone_size: many; v_call: TRBV12-5; j_call: TRBJ2-3; d_call: -; cdr3_nt: TGTGCTAGTGGTTTATCACCATACACAGATACGCAGTATTTT; cdr3_aa: CASGLSPYTDTQYF
clone_size: few; v_call: TRBV6-1; j_call: TRBJ2-2; d_call: -; cdr3_nt: TGTGCCAGCAGACCCACCACAGGGTACACCGGGGAGCTGTTTTTT; cdr3_aa: CASRPTTGYTGELFF
clone_size: many; v_call: TRBV20-1; j_call: TRBJ2-7; d_call: TRBD1; cdr3_nt: TGCAGTGCCGCGGGACAGGATAGCTCCTACGAGCAGTACTTC; cdr3_aa: CSAAGQDSSYEQYF
clone_size: many; v_call: TRBV11-2; j_call: TRBJ2-7; d_call: -; cdr3_nt: TGTGCCAGCAGCTTTAGGGACGGTAGTTACGAGCAGTACTTC; cdr3_aa: CASSFRDGSYEQYF
clone_size: few; v_call: TRBV5-1; j_call: TRBJ2-5; d_call: -; cdr3_nt: TGCGCCAGCAGCTTGACCCCGTCCCCCGGAGAGACCCAGTACTTC; cdr3_aa: CASSLTPSPGETQYF
clone_size: many; v_call: TRBV11-2; j_call: TRBJ2-7; d_call: TRBD2; cdr3_nt: TGTGCCAGCAGCTTAATAGGCGGGGAGGGCTACGAGCAGTACTTC; cdr3_aa: CASSLIGGEGYEQYF
clone_size: few; v_call: TRBV12-3/TRBV12-4; j_call: TRBJ1-5; d_call: -; cdr3_nt: TGTGCCAGCACCGGGACAACGTATCAGCCCCAGCATTTT; cdr3_aa: CASTGTTYQPQHF
clone_size: -; v_call: TRBV6-5; j_call: TRBJ1-2; d_call: -; cdr3_nt: TGTGCCAGCAGTTACTCGGCCACGCTGGCCGATGGCTACACCTTC; cdr3_aa: CASSYSATLADGYTF
clone_size: many; v_call: TRBV7-9; j_call: TRBJ2-7; d_call: TRBD1; cdr3_nt: TGTGCCAGCAGCCCAGGACAGGGGAAAACCTACGAGCAGTACTTC; cdr3_aa: CASSPGQGKTYEQYF
clone_size: many; v_call: TRBV12-3/TRBV12-4; j_call: TRBJ1-1; d_call: -; cdr3_nt: TGTGCCAGCAGTTCCTGGGGAGCGAACACTGAAGCTTTCTTT; cdr3_aa: CASSSWGANTEAFF
clone_size: many; v_call: TRBV6-1; j_call: TRBJ2-5; d_call: -; cdr3_nt: TGTGCCAGCAGTGGGCTAGCTGAGAAGACCCAGTACTTC; cdr3_aa: CASSGLAEKTQYF
clone_size: -; v_call: TRBV29-1; j_call: TRBJ2-2; d_call: -; cdr3_nt: TGCAGCGTCGAAATGGGCATAAACACCGGGGAGCTGTTTTTT; cdr3_aa: CSVEMGINTGELFF
clone_size: few; v_call: TRBV2; j_call: TRBJ1-2; d_call: -; cdr3_nt: TGTGCCAGCAGTCCCCAGAGGGGGGGGCGAGATGGCTACACCTTC; cdr3_aa: CASSPQRGGRDGYTF
clone_size: many; v_call: TRBV6-2/TRBV6-3; j_call: TRBJ2-3; d_call: TRBD2; cdr3_nt: TGTGCCAGCAGTTACCCAAAAGCGGGAGGGGTCACAGATACGCAGTATTTT; cdr3_aa: CASSYPKAGGVTDTQYF
clone_size: many; v_call: TRBV3-1; j_call: TRBJ1-5; d_call: -; cdr3_nt: TGTGCCAGCAGCCAAGATCTCACAGGCAATCAGCCCCAGCATTTT; cdr3_aa: CASSQDLTGNQPQHF
clone_size: many; v_call: TRBV6-9; j_call: TRBJ1-1; d_call: -; cdr3_nt: TGTGCCAGCAGTTACCAGGGCGCTGCTGAAGCTTTCTTT; cdr3_aa: CASSYQGAAEAFF
clone_size: many; v_call: TRBV6-1; j_call: TRBJ1-1; d_call: -; cdr3_nt: TGTGCCAGCAGTTCGACAGCGAACACTGAAGCTTTCTTT; cdr3_aa: CASSSTANTEAFF
clone_size: many; v_call: TRBV18; j_call: TRBJ2-5; d_call: -; cdr3_nt: TGTGCCAGCTCACCAGGGGAGGACCAAGAGACCCAGTACTTC; cdr3_aa: CASSPGEDQETQYF
clone_size: many; v_call: TRBV12-3/TRBV12-4; j_call: TRBJ1-1; d_call: TRBD1; cdr3_nt: TGTGCCAGCAGTCGCGGACAGGGAGACGTTCGGGCTGAAGCTTTCTTT; cdr3_aa: CASSRGQGDVRAEAFF
clone_size: many; v_call: TRBV7-9; j_call: TRBJ2-3; d_call: TRBD2; cdr3_nt: TGTGCCAGCAGCTTAGCGGGACTAGCGCCAGATACGCAGTATTTT; cdr3_aa: CASSLAGLAPDTQYF
clone_size: few; v_call: TRBV20-1; j_call: TRBJ1-2; d_call: TRBD1; cdr3_nt: TGCAGTCCGAACGGACAGGGAGGCTATGGCTACACCTTC; cdr3_aa: CSPNGQGGYGYTF
clone_size: few; v_call: TRBV20-1; j_call: TRBJ1-2; d_call: -; cdr3_nt: TGCAGTGCCAAGTCCAGCTATGGCTACACCTTC; cdr3_aa: CSAKSSYGYTF